A selection of T cell receptor beta chains follows, all from one sample in a study of cytomegalovirus exposure and HLA in healthy donors. Measured with immunoSEQ multiplex PCR; TCRdb has only the in-frame clones, and not every one. The sample has more than 90,000 clones; 82% are singletons. The sample consisted of PBMCs. The receptors stem from a man between 50 and 59 years old in good health and CMV-seronegative. Each CDR3 is given with its conserved first and last residue.

>TRBV9
CASSVLAGVSPRDTQYF
>TRBV10-3
CAISVNRDEKLFF
>TRBV4-2
CASSLGPAGSNTGELFF
>TRBV9
CASTRTGDSYEQYF
>TRBV6-1
CASEGAGASSNEQFF
>TRBV28
CASSTGVNTEAFF
>TRBV28
CASSLLAGGRQNTGELFF
>TRBV28
CASQTGYNTEAFF
>TRBV5-6
CASSSGLADYEQYF
>TRBV2
CASTQGAGNRYEQYF
>TRBV14
CASSQGRAGYNEQFF
>TRBV4-2
CASSQHLGQENTEAFF
>TRBV9
CASSVAGEMVTDTQYF
>TRBV28
CASSTGQGTDTQYF
>TRBV7-2
CASSSSLGQGAQGGYTF
>TRBV19
CASSIAGRSTDTQYF
>TRBV10-3
CAIKPDRGTDTQYF